The 20 T cell receptor beta chains reported below all come from one sample, sequenced in a study of radiation and T cells in renal cell carcinoma. Time point specified: blood 4 weeks post-SBRT, at nephrectomy. Specified treatment: 15 Gy SBRT to primary tumor, nephrectomy 4 weeks later. Sequencing was performed with immunoSEQ multiplex PCR; in TCRdb, only in-frame clones are kept and a portion is missing. This table has 150,000 to 200,000 clones, 88% appearing once. The sequencing used blood, collected from a patient whose treatment included radiotherapy and nephrectomy. The source of these receptors is a woman between 45 and 60 years old with renal cell carcinoma.

Here the CDR3 DNA reads TGTGCCAGCAGCCCTTTTCGCGCCGGGACAGGGGTTGGTGAAAAACTGTTTTTT. It specifies CASSPFRAGTGVGEKLFF. This chain links TRBV7-2 with TRBJ1-4, with 10 bases lining up with TRBD1. The V gene's germline CDR1 is SGHTA and CDR2 FQGNSA. This CDR3 spans 18 amino acids. The trim removed 5 bases at V and 7 bases at J, leaving 16 bases unmatched.

The chain has TRBV19 and TRBJ2-1; D might be TRBD2 (5 bases). Looked up from germline, CDR1 is LNHDA and CDR2 is SQIVND (reference sequence). Trimming left V 2 bases short and J 0 bases short, with 8 bases between. This CDR3 is built from 15 residues. The CDR3 here is CASSIYAGSYNEQFF. The CDR3 DNA reads TGTGCCAGTAGTATATATGCGGGCTCCTACAATGAGCAGTTCTTC.

V gene TRBV7-2 combines with J gene TRBJ1-1; no definite D call. CDR1 and CDR2 from the germline V gene are SGHTA and FQGNSA. The CDR3 has 11 amino acids. V shed 6 bases and J shed 6 bases, with 8 bases lying between them. CDR3 nucleotide sequence: TGTGCCAGCAGACACGAGTCTGAAGCTTTCTTT. Translation gives CASRHESEAFF. Looking up the rest from reference TRBV7-2 and TRBJ1-1 gives the full variable domain: GAGVSQSPSNKVTEKGKDVELRCDPISGHTALYWYRQSLGQGLEFLIYFQGNSAPDKSGLPSDRFSAERTGGSVSTLTIQRTQQEDSAVYLCASRHESEAFFGQGTRLTVV.

The chain links TRBV7-7 to TRBJ1-1; no definite D call. CDR1 is SSHAT, CDR2 FNYEAQ, per germline (reference sequence). The CDR3 contains 14 residues. CDR3 amino acids: CAGHSGSVNTEAFF. The CDR3 bases are TGTGCTGGCCATTCCGGGAGTGTGAACACTGAAGCTTTCTTT.

V is TRBV5-4 and J is TRBJ1-2; D remains unclear. V lost 0 bases to trimming and J lost 5 bases, with 8 bases between them. The CDR3 consists of 13 residues. Germline CDR1 and CDR2: SGHNT and YYREEE (reference sequence). The CDR3 spells CASSLDISYGYTF. The CDR3 DNA reads TGTGCCAGCAGCTTGGACATTTCGTATGGCTACACCTTC.

The V call is TRBV18, the J call TRBJ2-7; 7 positions match TRBD1. V shed 4 bases, J shed 7 bases, and the junction held 10 bases outside the gene matches. In germline, CDR1 is KGHSH, CDR2 LQKENI. The CDR3 is made up of 14 amino acids. CDR3: CASSLRTGTEEQYF. Here the CDR3 DNA reads TGTGCCAGCTCACTGCGGACCGGGACAGAGGAGCAGTACTTC.

This chain connects TRBV5-5 to TRBJ2-5; D is undetermined. Germline CDR1 reads SGHKS; CDR2 reads YYEKEE (reference sequence). The V and J ends lost 4 bases and 5 bases respectively, with 12 bases between them. This CDR3 contains 13 residues. The CDR3 here is CASSPGPTETQYF. DNA for the CDR3: TGTGCCAGCAGCCCCGGCCCAACGGAGACCCAGTACTTC. The variable domain in full, with the rest retrieved from reference TRBV5-5 and TRBJ2-5, is DAGVTQSPTHLIKTRGQQVTLRCSPISGHKSVSWYQQVLGQGPQFIFQYYEKEERGRGNFPDRFSARQFPNYSSELNVNALLLGDSALYLCASSPGPTETQYFGPGTRLLVL.

The chain is built from TRBV7-9 and TRBJ1-6; D possibly corresponds to TRBD1 (5 bases). The V gene's germline CDR1 is SEHNR and CDR2 FQNEAQ (reference sequence). The CDR3 extends over 14 amino acids. V lost 5 bases to trimming and J lost 9 bases, with 14 bases between them. DNA for the CDR3: TGTGCCAGCAGCAACCGGGACGTCGGTTCACCCCTCCACTTT. Its protein product is CASSNRDVGSPLHF.

In its sample, this clone was seen once. This sequence joins TRBV14 and TRBJ2-7, with D tentatively TRBD2 (5 bases). The CDR3 has 15 amino acids. CDR1 SGHDN and CDR2 FVKESK come from the germline V gene. Trimming stripped 0 bases from V and 0 bases from J, with 9 bases between. The CDR3 DNA reads TGTGCCAGCAGCCAAGAAACGGGGATCTCCTACGAGCAGTACTTC. Translated: CASSQETGISYEQYF.

This chain's CDR3 is CASTASGGIGSEQFF. The CDR3 DNA reads as TGCGCCAGTACGGCTAGCGGGGGTATCGGTAGTGAGCAGTTCTTC. V usage is TRBV10-2 and J usage is TRBJ2-1; 10 positions agree with TRBD2. There are 15 residues in the CDR3. Per the germline V gene, CDR1 is WSHSY and CDR2 is SAAADI. V dropped 9 bases and J dropped 9; count of bases not matched to a gene: 14.

This chain links TRBV10-3 with TRBJ1-3; the D is unclear. The CDR3 spans 14 residues. With 2 bases removed from V and 8 bases from J, the gap between germline ends came to 13 bases. The germline V gene has CDR1 ENHRY and CDR2 SYGVKD. CDR3: CAISEGLARDTIYF. CDR3 DNA: TGTGCCATCAGTGAGGGTCTCGCGCGTGACACCATATATTTT.

The CDR3 bases are TGTGCCAGCAGCTTTCGGGCGAACACTGAAGCTTTCTTT. Amino acids: CASSFRANTEAFF. This sequence joins TRBV11-2 and TRBJ1-1; D is unresolved. Trimming removed 3 bases from V and 1 base from J, with 6 bases in between. The germline V gene encodes CDR1 SGHAT and CDR2 FQNNGV. This CDR3 is 13 amino acids long.

The rearrangement links TRBV7-9 to TRBJ2-4; D possibly corresponds to TRBD2 (6 bases). Per germline, CDR1 SEHNR and CDR2 FQNEAQ (reference sequence). The CDR3 consists of 12 residues. V gave up 5 bases and J gave up 8 bases, with 10 bases separating them. CDR3 region: CASSAREDIQYF. The DNA for the CDR3 is TGTGCCAGCAGCGCCAGGGAGGACATTCAGTACTTC. Using reference TRBV7-9 and TRBJ2-4 for the parts outside the CDR3, the full variable domain is DTGVSQNPRHKITKRGQNVTFRCDPISEHNRLYWYRQTLGQGPEFLTYFQNEAQLEKSRLLSDRFSAERPKGSFSTLEIQRTEQGDSAMYLCASSAREDIQYFGAGTRLSVL.

The rearrangement uses TRBV6-1 and TRBJ1-1; D call uncertain. V lost 0 bases to trimming and J lost 8 bases, with 7 bases between them. Germline V gives CDR1 MNHNS, CDR2 SASEGT. The CDR3 has 12 residues. The CDR3 loop reads CASSEAPAEAFF. In nucleotides, the CDR3 is TGTGCCAGCAGTGAAGCGCCAGCAGAAGCTTTCTTT.

The gene calls are TRBV29-1 and TRBJ1-2; no firm D call. Germline CDR1 is SQVTM and CDR2 is ANQGSEA. The CDR3 loop spans 14 amino acids. Trimming pared 2 bases from V and 1 base from J, leaving 11 bases between. The CDR3 coding sequence is TGCAGCGTTGAAAGTAGGCCCCTTAACTATGGCTACACCTTC. It is translated as CSVESRPLNYGYTF.

The J gene is TRBJ2-6, the V gene TRBV7-9; no clear D gene. This CDR3 has 13 residues. With 6 bases removed from V and 2 bases from J, the gap between germline ends came to 5 bases. Germline loops: CDR1 SEHNR, CDR2 FQNEAQ (reference sequence). DNA for the CDR3: TGTGCCAGCAGTTTGACTGGGGCCAACGTCCTGACTTTC. This translates into CASSLTGANVLTF.

The J gene is TRBJ2-1, the V gene TRBV19; D unclear. With 6 bases removed from V and 3 bases from J, the gap between germline ends came to 18 bases. This CDR3 is 16 amino acids long. CDR1 and CDR2 (germline): LNHDA, SQIVND (reference sequence). The CDR3 is CASRESSTPLYNEQFF. In nucleotides, the CDR3 is TGTGCCAGTAGGGAATCGAGTACTCCGCTCTACAATGAGCAGTTCTTC. Combining the CDR3 with reference TRBV19 and TRBJ2-1 gives the whole variable domain DGGITQSPKYLFRKEGQNVTLSCEQNLNHDAMYWYRQDPGQGLRLIYYSQIVNDFQKGDIAEGYSVSREKKESFPLTVTSAQKNPTAFYLCASRESSTPLYNEQFFGPGTRLTVL.

CDR3 sequence reads: CAISDFSSNQPQHF. The CDR3 DNA reads as TGTGCCATCAGTGATTTTAGCAGCAATCAGCCCCAGCATTTT. The chain is built from TRBV10-3 and TRBJ1-5, with D unresolved. Germline values: CDR1 ENHRY, CDR2 SYGVKD. CDR3 length: 14 residues. Trimming stripped 3 bases from V and 1 base from J, with 7 bases between.

The V gene is TRBV18, the J gene TRBJ1-2; unclear D gene. This CDR3 contains 14 residues. Trimming removed 6 bases from V and 0 bases from J, with 11 bases in between. Germline V gene sequence: CDR1 KGHSH, CDR2 LQKENI. This CDR3 reads CASSSREANYGYTF. In nucleotides, the CDR3 is TGTGCCAGCTCTTCGAGGGAGGCTAACTATGGCTACACCTTC.

V usage is TRBV9 and J usage is TRBJ2-5; D is unresolved. Trimming pared 4 bases from V and 7 bases from J, leaving 17 bases between. This CDR3 is 14 amino acids long. Germline-derived CDR1 and CDR2 are SGDLS and YYNGEE. The CDR3 DNA sequence: TGTGCCAGCAGCCCTGGAGAATCTCCGGCGACCCAGTACTTC. It specifies CASSPGESPATQYF.